This TCR beta chain is from a study of shared clonotypes between healthy human individuals. Overall study results and limits: A handful of donors had 4% to 6.5% of their naive CD4 clonotypes in common. Sequencing depth was expected to influence donor clonotype sharing. Naive subsets generally exceeded memory subsets in estimated richness.

Original analysis: ImmunoSEQ junction-only sequences lacked quality scores, so their filtering differed. Profiled with immunoSEQ multiplex PCR; TCRdb holds only in-frame clones, not every one. The V and J calls and clone size were taken over from that table, and D and trimming were inferred from the DNA. The data show roughly 700,000 clones, roughly 70% seen once. Trimming removed 1 base from V and 3 bases from J, with 10 bases in between. The CDR3 consists of 15 residues. Germline loops: CDR1 MNHNS, CDR2 SASEGT. At least ten counts were recorded for this clone. Its antigen remains unidentified. The chain carries TRBV6-1 and TRBJ1-5; no clear D gene. This receptor was obtained from a woman between 25 and 40 years old in good health. The sequenced sample consisted of memory CD4+ T cells sorted from blood. Stated subset: CD45RA-negative fraction. The CDR3, as DNA: TGTGCCAGCAGTGAAGTTTGGGGTAACAATCAGCCCCAGCATTTT. This translates into CASSEVWGNNQPQHF.